The clone carrying this T cell receptor (beta chain) was seen a single time. The antigen is not known. This sample was included in a study of T cell responses to AZD1222 COVID-19 vaccine. Germline V lookup: CDR1 MNHEY, CDR2 SVGAGI. Between the trimmed V and J ends, which lost 6 bases and 1 base, there was a span of 13 bases. The CDR3 extends over 15 amino acids. The repertoire was sequenced with immunoSEQ multiplex PCR; TCRdb's copy has only in-frame clones and lacks some. The sample holds fewer than 100,000 clones, 90% to 95% seen once. Study-level results: Donors were mostly white British, more females; clonal diversity possibly underestimated.

The chain has TRBV6-5 and TRBJ1-5; D is unresolved. The sequencing here drew on peripheral blood, taken on day 0 of AZD1222 vaccination. The clonotype comes from an adult in good health. The CDR3 DNA is TGTGCCAGCAGGGACGTCTATAGGAGCAATCAGCCCCAGCATTTT. The encoded protein is CASRDVYRSNQPQHF.